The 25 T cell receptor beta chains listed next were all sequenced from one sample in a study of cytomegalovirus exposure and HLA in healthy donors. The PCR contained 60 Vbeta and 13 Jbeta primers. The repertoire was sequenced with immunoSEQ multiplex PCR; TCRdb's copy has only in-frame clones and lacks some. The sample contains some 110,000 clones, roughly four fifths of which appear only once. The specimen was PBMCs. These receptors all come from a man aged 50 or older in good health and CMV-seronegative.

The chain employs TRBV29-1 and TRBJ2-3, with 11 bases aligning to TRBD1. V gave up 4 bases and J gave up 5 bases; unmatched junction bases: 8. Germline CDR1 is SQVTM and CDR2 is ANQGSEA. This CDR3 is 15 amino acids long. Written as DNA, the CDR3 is TGCAGCGTTGGGGGGGGGACAGGGGGTCGAGATACGCAGTATTTT. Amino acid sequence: CSVGGGTGGRDTQYF.

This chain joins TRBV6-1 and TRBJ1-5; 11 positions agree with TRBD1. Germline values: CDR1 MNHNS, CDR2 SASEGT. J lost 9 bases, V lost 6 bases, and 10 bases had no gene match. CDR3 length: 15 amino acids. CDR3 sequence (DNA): TGTGCCAGCAGCTGGGACAGGGGGTCCCCAGGGCCCCAGCATTTT. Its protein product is CASSWDRGSPGPQHF.

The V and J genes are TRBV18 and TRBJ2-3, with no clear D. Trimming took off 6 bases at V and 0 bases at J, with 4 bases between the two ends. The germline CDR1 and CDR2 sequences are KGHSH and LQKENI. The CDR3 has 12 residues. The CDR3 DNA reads TGTGCCAGCTCGGCCAGCACAGATACGCAGTATTTT. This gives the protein CASSASTDTQYF.

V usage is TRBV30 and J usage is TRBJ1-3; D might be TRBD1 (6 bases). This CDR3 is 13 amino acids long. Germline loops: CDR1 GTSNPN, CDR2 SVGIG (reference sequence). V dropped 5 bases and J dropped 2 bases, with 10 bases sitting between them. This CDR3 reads CAWAQGPGNTIYF. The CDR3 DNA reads TGTGCCTGGGCACAGGGACCTGGAAACACCATATATTTT.

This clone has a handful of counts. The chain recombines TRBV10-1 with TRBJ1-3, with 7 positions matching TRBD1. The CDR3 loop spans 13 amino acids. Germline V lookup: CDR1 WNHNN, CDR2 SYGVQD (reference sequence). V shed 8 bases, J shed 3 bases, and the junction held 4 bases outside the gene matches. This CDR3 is CASATGVGNTIYF. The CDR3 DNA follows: TGCGCCAGCGCTACAGGGGTTGGAAACACCATATATTTT.

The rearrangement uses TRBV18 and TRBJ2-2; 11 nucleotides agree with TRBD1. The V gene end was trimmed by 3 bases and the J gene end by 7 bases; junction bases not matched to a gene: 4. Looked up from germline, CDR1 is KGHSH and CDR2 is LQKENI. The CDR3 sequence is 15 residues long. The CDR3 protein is CASSPDRGQVGELFF. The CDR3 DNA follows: TGTGCCAGCTCACCGGACAGGGGGCAGGTCGGGGAGCTGTTTTTT.

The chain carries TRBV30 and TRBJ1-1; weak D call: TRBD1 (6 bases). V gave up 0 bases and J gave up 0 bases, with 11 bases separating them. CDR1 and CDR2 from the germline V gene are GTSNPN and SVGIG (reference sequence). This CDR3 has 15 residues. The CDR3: CAWSVGDRLNTEAFF. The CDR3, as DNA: TGTGCCTGGAGTGTAGGCGACAGGTTGAACACTGAAGCTTTCTTT. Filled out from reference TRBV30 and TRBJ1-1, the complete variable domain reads SQTIHQWPATLVQPVGSPLSLECTVEGTSNPNLYWYRQAAGRGLQLLFYSVGIGQISSEVPQNLSASRPQDRQFILSSKKLLLSDSGFYLCAWSVGDRLNTEAFFGQGTRLTVV.

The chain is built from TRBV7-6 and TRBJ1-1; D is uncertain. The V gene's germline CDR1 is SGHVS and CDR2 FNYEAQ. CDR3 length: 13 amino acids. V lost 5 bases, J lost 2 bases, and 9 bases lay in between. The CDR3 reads CASSPYSNTEAFF. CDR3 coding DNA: TGTGCCAGCAGCCCCTACAGCAACACTGAAGCTTTCTTT.

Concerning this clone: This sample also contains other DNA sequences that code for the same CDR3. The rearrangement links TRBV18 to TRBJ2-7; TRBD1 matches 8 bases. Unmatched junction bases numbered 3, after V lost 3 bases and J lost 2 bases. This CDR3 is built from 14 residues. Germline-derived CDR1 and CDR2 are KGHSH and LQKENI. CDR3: CASSPDRATYEQYF. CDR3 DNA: TGTGCCAGCTCACCGGACAGGGCAACCTACGAGCAGTACTTC.

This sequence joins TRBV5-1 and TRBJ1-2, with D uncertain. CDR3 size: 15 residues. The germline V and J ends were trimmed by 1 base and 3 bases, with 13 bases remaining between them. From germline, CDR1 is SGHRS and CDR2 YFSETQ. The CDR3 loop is CASSLSSGADYGYTF. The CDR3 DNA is TGCGCCAGCAGCTTGTCATCGGGAGCGGACTATGGCTACACCTTC.

The CDR3 coding sequence is TGTGCCAGCAGCATAGCGGGTTGGGAGACCCAGTACTTC. Translated, it gives CASSIAGWETQYF. The chain links TRBV27 to TRBJ2-5; TRBD2 aligns across 7 bases. Trimming at V came to 6 bases and at J to 5 bases, leaving 6 bases not matched to a gene. Germline values: CDR1 MNHEY, CDR2 SMNVEV (reference sequence). This CDR3 is 13 amino acids long.

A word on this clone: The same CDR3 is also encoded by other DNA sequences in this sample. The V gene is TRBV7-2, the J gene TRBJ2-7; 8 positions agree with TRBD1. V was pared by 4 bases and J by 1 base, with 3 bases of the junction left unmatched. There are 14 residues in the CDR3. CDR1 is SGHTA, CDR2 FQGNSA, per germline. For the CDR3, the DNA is TGTGCCAGCAGCTCTAGGACAGGGTCCTACGAGCAGTACTTC. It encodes CASSSRTGSYEQYF.

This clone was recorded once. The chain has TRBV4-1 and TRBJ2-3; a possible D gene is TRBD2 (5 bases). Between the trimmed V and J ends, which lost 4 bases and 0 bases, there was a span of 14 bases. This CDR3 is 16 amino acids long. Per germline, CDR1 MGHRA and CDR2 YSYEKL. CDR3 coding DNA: TGCGCCAGCAGCCCTGTCGAGGGAGAAAGCACAGATACGCAGTATTTT. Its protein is CASSPVEGESTDTQYF.

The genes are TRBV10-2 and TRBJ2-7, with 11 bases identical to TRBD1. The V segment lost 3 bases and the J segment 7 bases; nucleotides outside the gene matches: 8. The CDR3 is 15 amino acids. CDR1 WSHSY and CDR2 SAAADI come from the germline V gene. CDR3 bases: TGCGCCAGCAGTGACGGGACAGGGGGGTTCGGGGAGCAGTACTTC. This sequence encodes CASSDGTGGFGEQYF.

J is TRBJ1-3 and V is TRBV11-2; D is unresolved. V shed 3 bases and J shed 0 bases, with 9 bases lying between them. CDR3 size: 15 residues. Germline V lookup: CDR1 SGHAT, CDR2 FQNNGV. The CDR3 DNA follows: TGTGCCAGCAGCTTGAACAGAAACTCTGGAAACACCATATATTTT. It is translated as CASSLNRNSGNTIYF.

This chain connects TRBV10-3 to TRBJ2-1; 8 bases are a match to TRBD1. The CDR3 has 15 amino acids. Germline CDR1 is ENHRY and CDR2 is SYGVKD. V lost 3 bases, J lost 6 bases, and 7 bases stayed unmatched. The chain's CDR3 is CAISEPGGRGNEQFF. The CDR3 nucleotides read TGTGCCATCAGTGAACCAGGGGGCCGGGGCAATGAGCAGTTCTTC.

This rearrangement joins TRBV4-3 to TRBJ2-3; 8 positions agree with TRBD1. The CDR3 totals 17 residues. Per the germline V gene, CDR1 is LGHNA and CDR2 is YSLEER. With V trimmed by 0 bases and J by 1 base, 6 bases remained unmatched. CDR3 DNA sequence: TGCGCCAGCAGCCAAGACGAGACAGGGGTCCGCACAGATACGCAGTATTTT. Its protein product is CASSQDETGVRTDTQYF.

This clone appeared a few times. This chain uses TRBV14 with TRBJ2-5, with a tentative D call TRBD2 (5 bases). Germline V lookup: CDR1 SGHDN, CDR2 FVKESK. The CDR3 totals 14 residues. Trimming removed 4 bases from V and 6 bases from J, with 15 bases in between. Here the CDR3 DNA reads TGTGCCAGCAGCCCCGAGGGCTGGCGTAAGACCCAGTACTTC. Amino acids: CASSPEGWRKTQYF.

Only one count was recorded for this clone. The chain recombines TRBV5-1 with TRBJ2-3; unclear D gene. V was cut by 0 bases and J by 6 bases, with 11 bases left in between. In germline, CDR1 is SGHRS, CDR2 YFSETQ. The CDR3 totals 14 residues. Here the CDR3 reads CASSLGQVRDTQYF. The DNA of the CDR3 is TGCGCCAGCAGCTTGGGGCAGGTCCGGGATACGCAGTATTTT.

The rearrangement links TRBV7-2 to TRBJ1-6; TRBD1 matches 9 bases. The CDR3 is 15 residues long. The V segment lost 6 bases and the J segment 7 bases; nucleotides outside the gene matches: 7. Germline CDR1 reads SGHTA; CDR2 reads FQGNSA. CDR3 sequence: CASRLQGAANSPLHF. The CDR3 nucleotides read TGTGCCAGCAGACTACAGGGGGCCGCAAATTCACCCCTCCACTTT.

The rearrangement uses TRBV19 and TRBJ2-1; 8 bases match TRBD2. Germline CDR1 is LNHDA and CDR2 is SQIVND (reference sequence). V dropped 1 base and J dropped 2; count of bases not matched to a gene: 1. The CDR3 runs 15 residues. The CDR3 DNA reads TGTGCCAGTAGTATAGCGGGGGGGCCCTACAATGAGCAGTTCTTC. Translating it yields CASSIAGGPYNEQFF. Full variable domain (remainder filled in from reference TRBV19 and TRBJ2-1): DGGITQSPKYLFRKEGQNVTLSCEQNLNHDAMYWYRQDPGQGLRLIYYSQIVNDFQKGDIAEGYSVSREKKESFPLTVTSAQKNPTAFYLCASSIAGGPYNEQFFGPGTRLTVL.

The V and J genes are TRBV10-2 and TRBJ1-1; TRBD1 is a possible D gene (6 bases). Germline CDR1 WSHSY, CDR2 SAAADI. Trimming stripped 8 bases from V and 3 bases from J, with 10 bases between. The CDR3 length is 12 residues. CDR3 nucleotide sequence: TGCGCCAGCGGGAGGGGGGACACTGAAGCTTTCTTT. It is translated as CASGRGDTEAFF.

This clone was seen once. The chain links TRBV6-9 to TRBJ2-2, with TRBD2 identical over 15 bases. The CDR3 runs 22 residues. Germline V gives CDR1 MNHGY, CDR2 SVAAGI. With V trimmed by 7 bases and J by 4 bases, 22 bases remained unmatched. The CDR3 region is CASIHSVQIGLAGGLSTGELFF. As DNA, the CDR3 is TGTGCCAGCATTCATTCGGTTCAAATTGGACTAGCGGGGGGGCTTAGCACCGGGGAGCTGTTTTTT.

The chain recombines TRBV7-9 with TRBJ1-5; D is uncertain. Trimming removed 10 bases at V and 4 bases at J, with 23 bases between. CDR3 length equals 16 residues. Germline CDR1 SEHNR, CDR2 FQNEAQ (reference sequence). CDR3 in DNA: TGTGCCACCCAACCCCTTGTGGATTTGGAGAATCAGCCCCAGCATTTT. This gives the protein CATQPLVDLENQPQHF.

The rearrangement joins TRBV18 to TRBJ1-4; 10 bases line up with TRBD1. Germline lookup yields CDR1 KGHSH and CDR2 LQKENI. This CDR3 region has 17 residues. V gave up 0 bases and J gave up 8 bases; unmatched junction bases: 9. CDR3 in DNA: TGTGCCAGCTCACCACCTTCCGGGGACAGGGGACGGGAAAAACTGTTTTTT. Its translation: CASSPPSGDRGREKLFF.